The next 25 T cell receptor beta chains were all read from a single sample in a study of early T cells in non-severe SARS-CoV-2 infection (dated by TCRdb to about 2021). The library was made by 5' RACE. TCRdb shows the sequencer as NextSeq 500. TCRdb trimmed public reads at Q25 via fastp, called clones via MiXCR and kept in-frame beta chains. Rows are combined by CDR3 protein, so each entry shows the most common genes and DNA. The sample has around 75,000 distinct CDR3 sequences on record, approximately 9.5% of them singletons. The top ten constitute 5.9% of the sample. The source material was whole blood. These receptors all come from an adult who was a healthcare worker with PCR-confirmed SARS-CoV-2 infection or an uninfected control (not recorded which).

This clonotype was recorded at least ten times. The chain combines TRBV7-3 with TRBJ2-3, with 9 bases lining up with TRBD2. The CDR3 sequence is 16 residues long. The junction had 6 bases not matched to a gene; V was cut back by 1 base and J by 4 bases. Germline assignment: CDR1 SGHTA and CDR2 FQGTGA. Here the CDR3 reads CASSLMAGGASDTQYF. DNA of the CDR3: TGTGCCAGCAGCTTAATGGCGGGAGGGGCGTCAGATACGCAGTATTTT.

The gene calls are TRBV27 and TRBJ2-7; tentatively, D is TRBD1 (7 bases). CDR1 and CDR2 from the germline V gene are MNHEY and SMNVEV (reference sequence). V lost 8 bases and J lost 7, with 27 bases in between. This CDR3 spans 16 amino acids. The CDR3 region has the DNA TGTGCCAGCGGAAGTTCCAGGGGGGCGGGTCGGAGGGAGCAGTACTTC. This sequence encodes CASGSSRGAGRREQYF.

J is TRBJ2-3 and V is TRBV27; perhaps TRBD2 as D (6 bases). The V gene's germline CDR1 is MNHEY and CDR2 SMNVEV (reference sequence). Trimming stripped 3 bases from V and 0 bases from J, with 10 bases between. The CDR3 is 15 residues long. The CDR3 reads CASSFLGGSTDTQYF. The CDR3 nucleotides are TGTGCCAGCAGTTTTTTGGGAGGAAGCACAGATACGCAGTATTTT.

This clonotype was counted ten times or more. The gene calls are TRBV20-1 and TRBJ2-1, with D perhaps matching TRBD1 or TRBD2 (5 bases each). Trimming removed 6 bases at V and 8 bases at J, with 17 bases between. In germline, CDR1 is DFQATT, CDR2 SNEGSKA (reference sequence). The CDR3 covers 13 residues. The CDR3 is CSASGTGKYEQFF. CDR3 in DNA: TGCAGTGCCTCAGGGACGGGCAAGTATGAGCAGTTCTTC.

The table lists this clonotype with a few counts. The CDR3, as DNA: TGTGCCAGCAGCCCTGGACAGGGACGCTATGGCTACACCTTC. Its protein product is CASSPGQGRYGYTF. This chain links TRBV5-4 with TRBJ1-2, with 8 bases fitting TRBD1. The germline V gene encodes CDR1 SGHNT and CDR2 YYREEE (reference sequence). The CDR3 consists of 14 residues. V dropped 4 bases and J dropped 4; count of bases not matched to a gene: 6. Looking up the rest from reference TRBV5-4 and TRBJ1-2 gives the full variable domain: ETGVTQSPTHLIKTRGQQVTLRCSSQSGHNTVSWYQQALGQGPQFIFQYYREEENGRGNFPPRFSGLQFPNYSSELNVNALELDDSALYLCASSPGQGRYGYTFGSGTRLTVV.

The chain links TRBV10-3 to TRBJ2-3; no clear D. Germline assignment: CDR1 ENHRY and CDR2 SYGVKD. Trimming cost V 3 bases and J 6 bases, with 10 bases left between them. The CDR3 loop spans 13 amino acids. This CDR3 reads CAISESTLDTQYF. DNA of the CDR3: TGTGCCATCAGTGAATCTACCCTCGATACGCAGTATTTT.

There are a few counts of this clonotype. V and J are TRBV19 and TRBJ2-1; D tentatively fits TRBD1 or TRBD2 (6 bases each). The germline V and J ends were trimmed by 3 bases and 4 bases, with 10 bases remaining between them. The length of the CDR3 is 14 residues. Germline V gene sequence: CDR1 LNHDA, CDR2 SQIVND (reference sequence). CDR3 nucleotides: TGTGCCAGTAGTATTACGGGGGCTTACAATGAGCAGTTCTTC. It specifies CASSITGAYNEQFF.

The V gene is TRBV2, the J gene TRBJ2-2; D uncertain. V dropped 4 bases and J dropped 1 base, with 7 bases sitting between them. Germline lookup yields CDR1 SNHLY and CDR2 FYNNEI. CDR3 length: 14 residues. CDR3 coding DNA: TGTGCCAGCAGTGGTGGTAGGAACACCGGGGAGCTGTTTTTT. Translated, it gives CASSGGRNTGELFF. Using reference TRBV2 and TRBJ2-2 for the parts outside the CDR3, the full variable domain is EPEVTQTPSHQVTQMGQEVILRCVPISNHLYFYWYRQILGQKVEFLVSFYNNEISEKSEIFDDQFSVERPDGSNFTLKIRSTKLEDSAMYFCASSGGRNTGELFFGEGSRLTVL.

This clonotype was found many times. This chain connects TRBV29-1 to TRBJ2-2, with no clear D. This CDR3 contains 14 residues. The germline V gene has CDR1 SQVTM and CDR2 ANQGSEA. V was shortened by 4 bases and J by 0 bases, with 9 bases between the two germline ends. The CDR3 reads CSVAEVSNTGELFF. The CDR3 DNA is TGCAGCGTTGCCGAGGTCTCGAACACCGGGGAGCTGTTTTTT.

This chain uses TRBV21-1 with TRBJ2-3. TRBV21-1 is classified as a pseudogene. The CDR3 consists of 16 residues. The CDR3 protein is CASSKIAVRMADTQYF. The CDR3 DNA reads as TGTGCCAGCAGCAAAATCGCCGTGCGAATGGCAGATACGCAGTATTTT.

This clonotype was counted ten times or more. CDR3 sequence: CASSFAGRDTGELFF. The CDR3, as DNA: TGTGCCAGCAGCTTTGCCGGGCGCGACACCGGGGAGCTGTTTTTT. This rearrangement joins TRBV7-2 to TRBJ2-2; D unresolved. V was pared by 3 bases and J by 3 bases, with 11 bases between. The CDR3 is made up of 15 amino acids. The germline V gene encodes CDR1 SGHTA and CDR2 FQGNSA.

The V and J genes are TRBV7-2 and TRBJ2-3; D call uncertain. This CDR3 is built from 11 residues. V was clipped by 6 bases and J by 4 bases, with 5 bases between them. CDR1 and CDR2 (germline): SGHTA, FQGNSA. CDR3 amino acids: CASRIADTQYF. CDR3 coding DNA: TGTGCCAGCAGGATAGCAGATACGCAGTATTTT.

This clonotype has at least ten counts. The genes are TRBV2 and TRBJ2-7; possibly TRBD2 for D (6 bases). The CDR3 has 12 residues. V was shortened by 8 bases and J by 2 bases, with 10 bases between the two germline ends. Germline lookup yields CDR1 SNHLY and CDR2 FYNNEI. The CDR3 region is CASSGETYEQYF. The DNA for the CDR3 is TGTGCCAGCTCGGGGGAAACCTACGAGCAGTACTTC.

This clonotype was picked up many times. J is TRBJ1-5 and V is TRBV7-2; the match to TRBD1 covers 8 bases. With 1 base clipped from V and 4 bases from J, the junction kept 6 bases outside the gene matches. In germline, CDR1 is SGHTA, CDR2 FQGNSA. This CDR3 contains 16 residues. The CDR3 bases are TGTGCCAGCAGCTTAGTCCCGTGGACAGGGAATCAGCCCCAGCATTTT. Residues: CASSLVPWTGNQPQHF.

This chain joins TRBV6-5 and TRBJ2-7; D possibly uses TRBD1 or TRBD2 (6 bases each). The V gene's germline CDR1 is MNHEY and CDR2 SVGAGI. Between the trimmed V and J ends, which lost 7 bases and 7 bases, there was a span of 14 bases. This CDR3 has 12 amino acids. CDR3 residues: CASTPGGGEQYF. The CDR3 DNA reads TGTGCCAGCACCCCCGGAGGGGGTGAGCAGTACTTC.

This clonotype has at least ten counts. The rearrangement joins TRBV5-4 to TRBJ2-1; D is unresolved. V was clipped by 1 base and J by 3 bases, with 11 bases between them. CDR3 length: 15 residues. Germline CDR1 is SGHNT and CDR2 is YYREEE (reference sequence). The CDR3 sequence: CASSLSALLYNEQFF. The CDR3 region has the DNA TGTGCCAGCAGCTTGTCGGCGCTCCTCTACAATGAGCAGTTCTTC.

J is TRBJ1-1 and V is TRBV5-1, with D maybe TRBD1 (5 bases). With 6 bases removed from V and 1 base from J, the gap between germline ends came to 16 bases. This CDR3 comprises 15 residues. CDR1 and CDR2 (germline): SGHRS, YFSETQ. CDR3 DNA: TGCGCCAGCAACCCCTTGGGGGGGAAGAACACTGAAGCTTTCTTT. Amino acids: CASNPLGGKNTEAFF.

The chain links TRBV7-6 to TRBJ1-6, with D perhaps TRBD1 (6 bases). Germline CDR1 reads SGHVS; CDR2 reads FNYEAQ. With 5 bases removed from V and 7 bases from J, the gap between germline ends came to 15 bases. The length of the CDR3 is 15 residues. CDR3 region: CASSRTTTGNSPLHF. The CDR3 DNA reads TGTGCCAGCAGCCGAACTACCACAGGGAATTCACCCCTCCACTTT. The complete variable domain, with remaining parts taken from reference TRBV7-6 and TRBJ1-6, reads GAGVSQSPRYKVTKRGQDVALRCDPISGHVSLYWYRQALGQGPEFLTYFNYEAQQDKSGLPNDRFSAERPEGSISTLTIQRTEQRDSAMYRCASSRTTTGNSPLHFGNGTRLTVT.

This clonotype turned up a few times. The CDR3 region is CATRPRQNTEAFF. CDR3 nucleotides: TGTGCCACCAGGCCTCGACAGAACACTGAAGCTTTCTTT. J is TRBJ1-1 and V is TRBV24-1; D is unclear. V lost 7 bases, J lost 1 base, and 9 bases lay in between. The CDR3 consists of 13 residues. Germline lookup yields CDR1 KGHDR and CDR2 SFDVKD.

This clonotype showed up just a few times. This CDR3 reads CASSLSPGGGGSGNTIYF. CDR3 nucleotide sequence: TGTGCCAGCAGCTTAAGCCCAGGGGGCGGGGGCTCTGGAAACACCATATATTTT. This rearrangement joins TRBV7-2 to TRBJ1-3; 8 bases align to TRBD1. The CDR3 is made up of 18 amino acids. Trimming cost V 2 bases and J 0 bases; bases outside gene matches: 9. Germline assignment: CDR1 SGHTA and CDR2 FQGNSA.

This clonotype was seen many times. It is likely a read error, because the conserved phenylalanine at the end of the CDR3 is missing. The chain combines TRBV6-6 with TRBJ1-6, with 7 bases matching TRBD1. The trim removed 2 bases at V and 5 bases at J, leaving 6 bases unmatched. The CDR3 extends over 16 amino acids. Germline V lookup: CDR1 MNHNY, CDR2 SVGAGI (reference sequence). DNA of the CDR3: TGTGCCAGCAGTTACAGGGGGGGACAGAATAATTCACCCCTCCACCTT. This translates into CASSYRGGQNNSPLHL.

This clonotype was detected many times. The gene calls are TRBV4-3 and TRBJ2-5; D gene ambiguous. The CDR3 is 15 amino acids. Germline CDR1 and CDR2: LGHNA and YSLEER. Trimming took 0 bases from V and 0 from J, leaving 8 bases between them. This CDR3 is CASSQDRRYQETQYF. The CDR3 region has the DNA TGCGCCAGCAGCCAAGATCGGCGTTACCAAGAGACCCAGTACTTC.

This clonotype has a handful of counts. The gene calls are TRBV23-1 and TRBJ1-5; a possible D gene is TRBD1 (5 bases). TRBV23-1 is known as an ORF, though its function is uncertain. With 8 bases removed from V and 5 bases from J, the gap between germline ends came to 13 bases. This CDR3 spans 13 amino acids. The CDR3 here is CASGGPWDQPQHF. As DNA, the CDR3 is TGCGCCAGCGGGGGACCTTGGGATCAGCCCCAGCATTTT.

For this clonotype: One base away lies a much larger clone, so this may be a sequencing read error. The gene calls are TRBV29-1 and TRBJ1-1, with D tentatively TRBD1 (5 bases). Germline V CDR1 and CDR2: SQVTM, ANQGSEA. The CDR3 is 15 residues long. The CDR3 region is CGVEEPGHTVHEAFF. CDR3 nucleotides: TGCGGCGTTGAAGAACCCGGACACACGGTTCATGAAGCTTTCTTT.

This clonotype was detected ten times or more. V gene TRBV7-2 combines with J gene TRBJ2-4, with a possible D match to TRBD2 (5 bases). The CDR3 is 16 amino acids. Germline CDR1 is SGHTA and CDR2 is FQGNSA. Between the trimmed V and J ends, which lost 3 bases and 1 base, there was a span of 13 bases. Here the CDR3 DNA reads TGTGCCAGCAGCTTGCGGGTTAGGGCGGCCAAAAACATTCAGTACTTC. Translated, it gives CASSLRVRAAKNIQYF. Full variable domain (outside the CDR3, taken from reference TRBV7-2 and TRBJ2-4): GAGVSQSPSNKVTEKGKDVELRCDPISGHTALYWYRQSLGQGLEFLIYFQGNSAPDKSGLPSDRFSAERTGGSVSTLTIQRTQQEDSAVYLCASSLRVRAAKNIQYFGAGTRLSVL.